This entry lists 26 T cell receptor beta chains sequenced from one sample in a study of blood T cells in healthy people across ages. Through a sample-barcoded 5' primer and a J-beta primer mix, a second PCR was run for roughly 6 to 11 cycles. TCRdb used MiXCR to reprocess the 5' RACE reads, holding one entry per CDR3 protein. The sample shows roughly 2 million distinct CDR3 sequences, around half of them seen only once. Sequencing was performed on blood. The receptors come from a woman aged 40-49 years in good health.

This clonotype was seen just once. V is TRBV2 and J is TRBJ2-1; 11 bases map to TRBD2. The V gene's germline CDR1 is SNHLY and CDR2 FYNNEI. The trim removed 7 bases at V and 5 bases at J, leaving 7 bases unmatched. This CDR3 has 15 residues. CDR3 nucleotides: TGTGCCAGCACCGAACTAGCGGGGGTTCACAATGAGCAGTTCTTC. It specifies CASTELAGVHNEQFF.

This chain connects TRBV7-9 to TRBJ2-4; 9 bases align to TRBD1. V trimming: 4 bases; J trimming: 5 bases; junction bases outside the gene matches: 9. The CDR3 is made up of 16 amino acids. In germline, CDR1 is SEHNR, CDR2 FQNEAQ (reference sequence). The DNA of the CDR3 is TGTGCCAGCAGCTCCTCTAGGGACAGGGACCAAAACATTCAGTACTTC. Translation gives CASSSSRDRDQNIQYF.

The genes are TRBV6-1 and TRBJ2-5, with a possible D match to TRBD2 (5 bases). The length of the CDR3 is 14 residues. The V end lost 2 bases, the J end lost 13 bases, and 20 bases lay between the germline ends. Germline values: CDR1 MNHNS, CDR2 SASEGT. In DNA form, the CDR3 reads TGTGCCAGCAGTGAAAGAGGGCCTTCCTACGAGCGGTACTTC. Residues: CASSERGPSYERYF.

In this sample, this clonotype turned up a few times. The rearrangement joins TRBV12-3 or TRBV12-4 to TRBJ1-2; D might be TRBD1 (6 bases). The CDR3 sequence is 15 residues long. Trimming took off 5 bases at V and 1 base at J, with 14 bases between the two ends. The CDR3 spells CASSDSSRGNYGYTF. CDR3 coding DNA: TGTGCCAGCAGTGACTCTTCCAGGGGTAACTATGGCTACACCTTC.

The chain joins TRBV7-2 to TRBJ1-2; tentatively, D is TRBD1 (5 bases). V lost 6 bases to trimming and J lost 4 bases, with 18 bases between them. This CDR3 has 15 amino acids. Germline CDR1 and CDR2: SGHTA and FQGNSA. DNA of the CDR3: TGTGCCAGCAGTTACACTTTGTCAGGGCCCTATGGCTACACCTTC. Translating it yields CASSYTLSGPYGYTF.

The V and J genes are TRBV20-1 and TRBJ2-3; D remains ambiguous. V was clipped by 0 bases and J by 2 bases, with 12 bases between them. The CDR3 has 15 residues. Germline CDR1 DFQATT, CDR2 SNEGSKA (reference sequence). Here the CDR3 reads CSARDPSYSTDTQYF. In DNA, the CDR3 is TGCAGTGCTAGAGATCCTAGTTATTCCACAGATACGCAGTATTTT.

CDR3 bases: TGTGCCAGCAGTAAACCGGGAGATACGCAGTATTTT. It specifies CASSKPGDTQYF. The genes are TRBV3-1 and TRBJ2-3; the D is unclear. V was clipped by 6 bases and J by 5 bases, with 9 bases between them. The CDR3 is 12 amino acids. Germline V gives CDR1 LGHDT, CDR2 YNNKEL (reference sequence).

The chain uses TRBV10-2 and TRBJ2-5, with 11 bases matching TRBD1. The J call is in doubt because the DNA end fits TRBJ2-7 better. The CDR3 sequence is 14 residues long. Germline V gene data show CDR1 as WSHSY and CDR2 as SAAADI. The CDR3, as DNA: TGCGCCAGCAGTGAGTCTGGGACAGGGGGCGAGCAGTACTTC. Translated, it gives CASSESGTGGEQYF.

J is TRBJ2-1 and V is TRBV7-2; D remains ambiguous. V dropped 1 base and J dropped 0 bases, with 10 bases sitting between them. Germline CDR1 reads SGHTA; CDR2 reads FQGNSA. This CDR3 region has 16 residues. CDR3 nucleotide sequence: TGTGCCAGCAGCTTAGATTTAGCCTCCTCCTACAATGAGCAGTTCTTC. This sequence encodes CASSLDLASSYNEQFF.

The chain is built from TRBV5-4 and TRBJ2-1; D is unresolved. The DNA matches TRBJ2-7 better at its end, which makes the J call doubtful. The V gene's germline CDR1 is SGHNT and CDR2 YYREEE (reference sequence). The CDR3 is made up of 15 amino acids. This chain's CDR3 is CASSLDAMGLNEQYF. The DNA for the CDR3 is TGTGCCAGCAGCTTGGATGCTATGGGGTTGAATGAGCAGTACTTC.

The chain links TRBV20-1 to TRBJ2-1; a possible D gene is TRBD2 (5 bases). The CDR3 is 14 residues long. V gave up 1 base and J gave up 4 bases, with 11 bases separating them. Germline V lookup: CDR1 DFQATT, CDR2 SNEGSKA (reference sequence). The CDR3 reads CSARAFGVYNEQFF. The CDR3 nucleotides read TGCAGTGCTAGAGCTTTCGGGGTATACAATGAGCAGTTCTTC.

This clonotype was seen a handful of times. This chain uses TRBV20-1 with TRBJ2-1; 10 bases agree with TRBD2. The germline gives CDR1 DFQATT, CDR2 SNEGSKA (reference sequence). Trimming removed 3 bases from V and 6 bases from J; junction bases left unmatched: 2. CDR3 size: 13 residues. The CDR3 region is CSARSGGANEQFF. Here the CDR3 DNA reads TGCAGTGCTAGGAGCGGGGGGGCCAATGAGCAGTTCTTC.

This chain uses TRBV14 with TRBJ1-2; D is possibly TRBD1 (5 bases). Germline values: CDR1 SGHDN, CDR2 FVKESK. V lost 1 base and J lost 5, with 11 bases in between. The CDR3 length is 14 residues. The CDR3 nucleotides read TGTGCCAGCAGCCAAGCCGGACACAAATATGGCTACACCTTC. It yields the protein CASSQAGHKYGYTF.

This clonotype was picked up a small number of times. V usage is TRBV7-2 and J usage is TRBJ2-1, with D maybe TRBD1 (6 bases). The CDR3 has 14 residues. V lost 3 bases and J lost 6, with 12 bases in between. Germline values: CDR1 SGHTA, CDR2 FQGNSA. CDR3 loop: CASSFGQGPNEQFF. The CDR3 DNA reads as TGTGCCAGCAGCTTCGGGCAGGGGCCCAATGAGCAGTTCTTC.

The rearrangement joins TRBV15 to TRBJ2-3, with 7 bases matching TRBD2. CDR1 LNHNV and CDR2 YYDKDF come from the germline V gene (reference sequence). CDR3 length: 15 amino acids. Trimming took 4 bases from V and 0 from J; bases not matched to a gene: 4. This CDR3 is CATSNRGGSTDTQYF. The CDR3 nucleotides read TGTGCCACCAGCAACCGCGGGGGTAGCACAGATACGCAGTATTTT.

In DNA, the CDR3 is TGTGCCAGCACGGGACCCTCAGGGGTGCACACTGAAGCTTTCTTT. Protein sequence: CASTGPSGVHTEAFF. The J gene is TRBJ1-1, the V gene TRBV27; a weak D match, TRBD1 (6 bases). Germline CDR1 MNHEY, CDR2 SMNVEV (reference sequence). There are 15 residues in the CDR3. The V end was cut by 7 bases, the J end by 3 bases, with 18 bases between.

In the case of this clonotype: Germline is not matched at one junction end, which may reflect a read error. In DNA form, the CDR3 reads TGTGCCACCAGTAATTTAGAGCAGGGGGATGAGCAGTTCTTC. Translation: CATSNLEQGDEQFF. This chain links TRBV24-1 with TRBJ2-1; 7 nucleotides line up with TRBD1. Germline V CDR1 and CDR2: KGHDR, SFDVKD. This CDR3 comprises 14 residues.

This chain links TRBV27 with TRBJ1-6, with D unresolved. CDR3 size: 16 residues. Trimming removed 3 bases at V and 9 bases at J, with 18 bases between. The germline V gene encodes CDR1 MNHEY and CDR2 SMNVEV (reference sequence). The CDR3 sequence: CASSFSWAQLGSPLHF. CDR3 bases: TGTGCCAGCAGTTTTTCCTGGGCTCAATTGGGTTCACCCCTCCACTTT.

This clonotype was observed many times. The chain uses TRBV20-1 and TRBJ2-3, with D maybe TRBD2 (6 bases). V shed 5 bases and J shed 0 bases, with 18 bases lying between them. The CDR3 length is 16 residues. Germline loops: CDR1 DFQATT, CDR2 SNEGSKA (reference sequence). Here the CDR3 DNA reads TGCAGTGCTGGGCGGGGTGATACTCTTAGCACAGATACGCAGTATTTT. Amino acid sequence: CSAGRGDTLSTDTQYF.

This clonotype has more than one count but fewer than ten. The rearrangement uses TRBV4-3 and TRBJ1-6; perhaps TRBD1 as D (6 bases). V was clipped by 1 base and J by 10 bases, with 14 bases between them. Per germline, CDR1 LGHNA and CDR2 YSLEER. The length of the CDR3 is 15 residues. This CDR3 is CASSQAQGVESPLHF. The CDR3 coding sequence is TGCGCCAGCAGCCAAGCACAGGGCGTCGAGTCACCCCTCCACTTT.

CDR3: CASSFRTGGAGGTEAFF. In DNA, the CDR3 is TGTGCCAGCAGCTTCCGGACAGGGGGCGCGGGAGGCACTGAAGCTTTCTTT. The chain joins TRBV13 to TRBJ1-1; 11 bases agree with TRBD1. The V and J ends lost 3 bases and 4 bases, in that order; junction bases with no gene match: 10. The CDR3 length is 17 residues. Germline V CDR1 and CDR2: PRHDT, FYEKMQ (reference sequence).

J is TRBJ2-3 and V is TRBV20-1; 8 positions agree with TRBD2. J was trimmed by 0 bases and V by 0 bases; bases with no gene match: 5. The CDR3 sequence is 16 residues long. Germline CDR1 DFQATT, CDR2 SNEGSKA (reference sequence). The CDR3 sequence is CSARDISGTSTDTQYF. CDR3 DNA sequence: TGCAGTGCTAGAGATATTAGCGGGACGAGCACAGATACGCAGTATTTT.

This chain links TRBV6-5 with TRBJ1-5; tentative D call: TRBD1 (5 bases). The CDR3 contains 13 residues. CDR1 and CDR2 (germline): MNHEY, SVGAGI. Deletions cut 6 bases from V and 7 bases from J, with 13 bases between. Written as DNA, the CDR3 is TGTGCCAGCAGACTCAGGGCCAGACAGCCCCAGCATTTT. This encodes CASRLRARQPQHF.

The chain links TRBV6-1 to TRBJ1-2; no reliable D call. Germline V CDR1 and CDR2: MNHNS, SASEGT. V lost 7 bases to trimming and J lost 3 bases, with 12 bases between them. This CDR3 is built from 13 residues. CDR3 DNA sequence: TGTGCCAGCATTAAGACGGAATACTATGGCTACACCTTC. It codes for CASIKTEYYGYTF.

This clonotype showed up just once. The rearrangement links TRBV27 to TRBJ2-5; 7 bases are a match to TRBD2. The CDR3 sequence is 13 residues long. J lost 5 bases, V lost 11 bases, and 11 bases had no gene match. Germline CDR1 is MNHEY and CDR2 is SMNVEV (reference sequence). The CDR3 sequence is CAVSASGAETQYF. CDR3 DNA: TGTGCCGTATCGGCTAGCGGAGCGGAGACCCAGTACTTC.

The chain is built from TRBV5-1 and TRBJ2-3; D is perhaps TRBD1 (6 bases). The length of the CDR3 is 16 residues. The V gene lost 2 bases and the J gene lost 1 base, with 14 bases spanning the gap. Germline CDR1 reads SGHRS; CDR2 reads YFSETQ. Here the CDR3 reads CASSLRQARGTDTQYF. As DNA, the CDR3 is TGCGCCAGCAGCTTACGACAGGCCAGAGGCACAGATACGCAGTATTTT.